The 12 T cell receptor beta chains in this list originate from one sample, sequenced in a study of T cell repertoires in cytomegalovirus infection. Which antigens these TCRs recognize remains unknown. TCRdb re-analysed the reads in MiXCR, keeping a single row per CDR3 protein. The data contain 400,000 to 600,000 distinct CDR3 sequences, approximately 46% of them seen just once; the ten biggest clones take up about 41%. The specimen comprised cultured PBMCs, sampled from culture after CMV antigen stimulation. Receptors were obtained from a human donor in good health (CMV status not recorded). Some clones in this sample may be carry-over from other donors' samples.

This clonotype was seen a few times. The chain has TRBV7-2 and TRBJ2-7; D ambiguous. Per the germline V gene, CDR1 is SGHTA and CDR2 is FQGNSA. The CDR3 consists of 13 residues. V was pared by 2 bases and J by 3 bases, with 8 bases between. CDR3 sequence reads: CASSLSGDYEQYF. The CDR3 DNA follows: TGTGCCAGCAGCTTATCTGGGGACTACGAGCAGTACTTC.

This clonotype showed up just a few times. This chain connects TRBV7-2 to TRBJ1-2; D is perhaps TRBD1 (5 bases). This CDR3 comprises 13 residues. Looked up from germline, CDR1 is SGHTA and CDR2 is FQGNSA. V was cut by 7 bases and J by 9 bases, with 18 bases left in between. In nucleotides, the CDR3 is TGTGCCAGCACCCCGGGGGGGGGTGTTCGCTACACCTTC. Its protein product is CASTPGGGVRYTF.

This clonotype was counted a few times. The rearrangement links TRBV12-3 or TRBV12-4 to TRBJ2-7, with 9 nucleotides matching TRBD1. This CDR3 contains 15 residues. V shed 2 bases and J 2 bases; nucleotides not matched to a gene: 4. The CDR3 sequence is CASSLRGTGTYEQYF. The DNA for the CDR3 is TGTGCCAGCAGTTTACGGGGGACAGGGACCTACGAGCAGTACTTC.

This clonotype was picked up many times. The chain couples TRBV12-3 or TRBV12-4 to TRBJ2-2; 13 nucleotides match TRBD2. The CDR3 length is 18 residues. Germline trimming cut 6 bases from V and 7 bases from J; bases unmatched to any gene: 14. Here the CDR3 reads CASRLAGGPFNPVGELFF. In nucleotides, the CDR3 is TGTGCCAGCAGACTAGCGGGGGGGCCTTTCAATCCGGTCGGGGAGCTGTTTTTT.

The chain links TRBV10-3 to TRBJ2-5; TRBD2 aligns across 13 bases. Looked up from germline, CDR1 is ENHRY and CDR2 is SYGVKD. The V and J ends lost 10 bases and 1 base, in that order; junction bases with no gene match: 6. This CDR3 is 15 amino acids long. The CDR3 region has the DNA TGTGCCACCAGGACTAGCGGGAGTATCCAAGAGACCCAGTACTTC. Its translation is CATRTSGSIQETQYF.

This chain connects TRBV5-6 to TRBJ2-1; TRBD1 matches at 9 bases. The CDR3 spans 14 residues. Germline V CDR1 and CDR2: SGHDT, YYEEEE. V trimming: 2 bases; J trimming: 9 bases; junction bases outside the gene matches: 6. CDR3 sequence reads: CASSFGQGPGEQFF. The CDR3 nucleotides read TGTGCCAGCAGCTTTGGACAGGGGCCCGGTGAGCAGTTCTTC.

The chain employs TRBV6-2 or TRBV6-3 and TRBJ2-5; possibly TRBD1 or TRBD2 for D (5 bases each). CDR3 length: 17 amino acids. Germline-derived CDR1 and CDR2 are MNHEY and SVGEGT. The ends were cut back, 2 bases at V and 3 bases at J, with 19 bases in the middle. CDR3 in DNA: TGTGCCAGCAGTTACACCCGGATACTAGGGGATGAAGAGACCCAGTACTTC. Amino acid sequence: CASSYTRILGDEETQYF.

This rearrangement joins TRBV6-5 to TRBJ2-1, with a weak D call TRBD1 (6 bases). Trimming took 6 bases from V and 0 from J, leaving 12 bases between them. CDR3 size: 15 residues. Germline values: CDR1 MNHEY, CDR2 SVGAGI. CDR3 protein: CASSLSRGSYNEQFF. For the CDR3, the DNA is TGTGCCAGCAGCCTCTCCAGGGGCTCCTACAATGAGCAGTTCTTC.

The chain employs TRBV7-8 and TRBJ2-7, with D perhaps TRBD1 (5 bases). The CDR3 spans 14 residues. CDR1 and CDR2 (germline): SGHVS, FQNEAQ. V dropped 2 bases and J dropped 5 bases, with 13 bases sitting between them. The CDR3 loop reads CASSLRTFGDEQYF. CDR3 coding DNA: TGTGCCAGCAGCTTACGGACATTCGGCGACGAGCAGTACTTC.

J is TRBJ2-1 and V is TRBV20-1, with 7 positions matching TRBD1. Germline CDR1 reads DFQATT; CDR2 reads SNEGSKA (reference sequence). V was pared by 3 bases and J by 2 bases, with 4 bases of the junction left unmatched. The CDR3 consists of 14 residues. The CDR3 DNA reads TGCAGTGCTAGTGACAGGGCTGCCTACAATGAGCAGTTCTTC. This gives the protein CSASDRAAYNEQFF.

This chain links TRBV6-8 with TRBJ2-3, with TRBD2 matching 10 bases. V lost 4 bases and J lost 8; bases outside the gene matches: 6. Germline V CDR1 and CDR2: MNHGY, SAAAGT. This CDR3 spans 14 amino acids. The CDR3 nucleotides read TGTGCCAGCAGTTTCGGGACTAGCGTATTTACGCAGTATTTT. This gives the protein CASSFGTSVFTQYF.

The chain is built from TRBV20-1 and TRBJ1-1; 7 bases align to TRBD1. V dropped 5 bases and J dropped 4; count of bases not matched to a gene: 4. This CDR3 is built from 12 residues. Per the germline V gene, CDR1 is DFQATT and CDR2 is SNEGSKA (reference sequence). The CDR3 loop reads CSAHRGTTEAFF. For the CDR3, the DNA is TGCAGTGCTCACAGGGGAACCACTGAAGCTTTCTTT.